This T cell receptor (beta chain) stems from a study of CD4 T cells in relation to SARS-CoV-2 and coronaviruses. Germline values: CDR1 MDHEN, CDR2 SYDVKM. This CDR3 has 14 amino acids. V lost 7 bases, J lost 5 bases, and 15 bases lay in between. With regard to this clone: Its specificity is unknown.

General study findings and limits: In about 65% of donors, memory CD4+ clonotypes crossrecognized SARS-CoV-2 and at least one common cold coronavirus spike.

Uncultured naive and memory CD4+ T cells supplied DNA for deep TCR-beta sequencing. Using immunoSEQ multiplex PCR, the repertoire was profiled, and TCRdb retains in-frame clones only, with some absent. The sample lists more than 55,000 clones, roughly 85% occurring once. CD4+ T cells from unexposed donors were obtained before the COVID-19 pandemic (2011-2018). This clonotype was sampled from a human donor in good health. The specimen sequenced was memory CD4+ T cells from PBMCs. This chain joins TRBV28 and TRBJ1-5; D might be TRBD1 (5 bases). The CDR3 region has the DNA TGTGCCAGCACCCTGGACGGGGGGTATCAGCCCCAGCATTTT. Protein product: CASTLDGGYQPQHF.